The 9 T cell receptor beta chains below were found in one sample sequenced in a study of blood T cell repertoires in COVID-19 (TCRdb year 2020). The method was the immunoSEQ multiplex PCR assay. In TCRdb, the immuneACCESS table is reduced to in-frame sequences with V and J assigned. These tables do not hold every clone; where another copy was compared, an unresolved V gene accounts for under half, and the others remain unexplained. The sample yields approximately 270,000 clones; 80% to 90% were counted once. More than 9.5% of the sample belongs to the ten largest clones. Sequencing used peripheral blood. These receptors were collected from a woman in her 70s with acute or convalescent COVID-19.

V and J are TRBV2 and TRBJ1-1; D is uncertain. CDR1 SNHLY and CDR2 FYNNEI come from the germline V gene. The CDR3 has 13 amino acids. Trimming pared 4 bases from V and 7 bases from J, leaving 13 bases between. CDR3 DNA sequence: TGTGCCAGCAGTGCCTCTAGGAGCATTGAAGCTTTCTTT. Translating it yields CASSASRSIEAFF.

The genes are TRBV7-8 and TRBJ2-7; 8 bases match TRBD1. The CDR3 runs 17 residues. In germline, CDR1 is SGHVS, CDR2 FQNEAQ. Losses at the gene ends were 5 bases for V and 10 bases for J; bases not matched to a gene: 22. CDR3 DNA sequence: TGTGCCAGCAGCCCCCGAGGTCGGGACCGGGACAGGAGTAAACAGTACTTC. Its protein is CASSPRGRDRDRSKQYF.

The J gene is TRBJ2-3, the V gene TRBV18; 10 nucleotides line up with TRBD1. Germline CDR1 reads KGHSH; CDR2 reads LQKENI. This CDR3 is built from 15 residues. V dropped 2 bases and J dropped 3; count of bases not matched to a gene: 2. CDR3 in DNA: TGTGCCAGCTCACCAGTGGGACAGGGGACAGATACGCAGTATTTT. Its translation is CASSPVGQGTDTQYF.

V and J are TRBV6-5 and TRBJ1-6, with TRBD1 identical over 8 bases. CDR1 is MNHEY, CDR2 SVGAGI, per germline. The CDR3 has 13 amino acids. Trimming cost V 8 bases and J 9 bases; bases outside gene matches: 6. CDR3 loop: CASLGQEGSPLHF. CDR3 in DNA: TGTGCCAGCCTGGGACAGGAAGGTTCACCCCTCCACTTT.

This chain joins TRBV30 and TRBJ2-2, with D perhaps TRBD2 (7 bases). The CDR3 is 15 residues long. Germline CDR1 is GTSNPN and CDR2 is SVGIG (reference sequence). Trimming stripped 2 bases from V and 4 bases from J, with 14 bases between. CDR3 sequence: CAWSSAGAGTGELFF. CDR3 in DNA: TGTGCCTGGAGTTCGGCGGGGGCTGGCACCGGGGAGCTGTTTTTT. The variable domain in full, with the rest retrieved from reference TRBV30 and TRBJ2-2, is SQTIHQWPATLVQPVGSPLSLECTVEGTSNPNLYWYRQAAGRGLQLLFYSVGIGQISSEVPQNLSASRPQDRQFILSSKKLLLSDSGFYLCAWSSAGAGTGELFFGEGSRLTVL.

The gene calls are TRBV6-4 and TRBJ1-2, with D hard to call. V lost 2 bases, J lost 8 bases, and 6 bases lay in between. Looked up from germline, CDR1 is MRHNA and CDR2 is SNTAGT. The CDR3 extends over 11 amino acids. The CDR3 spells CASSDGHGYTF. The CDR3 nucleotides read TGTGCCAGCAGTGACGGCCACGGCTACACCTTC.

The rearrangement links TRBV6-5 to TRBJ1-2, with no clear D. CDR3 size: 14 residues. V gave up 6 bases and J gave up 2 bases, with 13 bases separating them. CDR1 and CDR2 (germline): MNHEY, SVGAGI. The CDR3 sequence: CASSKSGINYGYTF. The CDR3 nucleotides are TGTGCCAGCAGCAAATCGGGGATAAACTATGGCTACACCTTC.

This rearrangement joins TRBV30 to TRBJ2-7, with D possibly being TRBD2 (5 bases). V lost 3 bases, J lost 2 bases, and 17 bases lay in between. CDR3 length: 15 amino acids. Per germline, CDR1 GTSNPN and CDR2 SVGIG (reference sequence). The CDR3 reads CAWRRRAPGPYEQYF. CDR3 sequence (DNA): TGTGCCTGGAGACGGCGGGCCCCCGGTCCCTACGAGCAGTACTTC.

V gene TRBV6-5 combines with J gene TRBJ1-6, with a tentative D call TRBD1 (6 bases). Germline V lookup: CDR1 MNHEY, CDR2 SVGAGI. The CDR3 is 14 residues long. Between the trimmed V and J ends, which lost 1 base and 8 bases, there was a span of 9 bases. Here the CDR3 reads CASSYLTGHSPLHF. The CDR3 DNA sequence: TGTGCCAGCAGTTACTTAACAGGGCATTCACCCCTCCACTTT.